This TCR beta chain came from a study of blood T cells in healthy people across ages (dated by TCRdb to 2013 to 2016). A note on the overall study: In model experiments, roughly one uniquely barcoded TCR beta cDNA molecule per two T cells was captured by template switching. The study measured age-related changes in TCR beta repertoire diversity using deep sequencing normalized with unique cDNA molecular identifiers. Four age groups were formed from the donors: young (average about 16 years), middle-aged (approximately 40), aged (roughly 58) and long-lived (82). For two donors (one aged 18 to 30 and one aged 80 or older), the study analyzed two additional independent replicas of 1 million unique cDNA reads from the same blood draw. To avoid experimental bias, donors of different ages were distributed randomly across sequencing lanes.

The donors were a few dozen Caucasian individuals from Russia, aged roughly 6 to 100 years, who were systemically healthy. Each donor gave ten milliliters of peripheral blood, collected into EDTA-treated Vacutainer tubes. PBMCs were isolated by Ficoll-Paque density-gradient centrifugation, with at least 6 million obtained per sample. Total RNA was extracted from PBMCs with Trizol reagent, with at least 6 micrograms obtained per sample. The percentages of naive CD45RAhigh/CD27high T cells were determined by flow cytometry on a PBMC aliquot from every donor. This clonotype was seen many times. Its antigen is currently not known. Nothing much larger sits one base from this clone, and base qualities are not available. Trimming removed 1 base from V and 3 bases from J; the gene matches leave 2 bases unexplained. The germline V gene provides CDR1 SGHTA and CDR2 FQGNSA. The CDR3 starts with the cysteine, ends with the phenylalanine, and has 14 residues. Kept here is only the CDR3 DNA, which spans 42 bases and is read in frame from base 1.

Libraries came from 5' RACE. Sequencing relied on an Illumina HiSeq 2500. A second PCR of roughly 7 to 11 cycles was performed with a sample-barcoded 5' primer and a J-beta primer mix. Each TCR beta cDNA molecule received a unique molecular identifier from a template-switch 5' adaptor carrying 12 random nucleotides. At least 3 million CDR3-containing paired-end reads were obtained from each sample. All of the RNA was converted into first-strand cDNA using the Mint cDNA synthesis kit, with a TRBC-specific oligonucleotide serving as the primer. Following uracil-DNA glycosylase treatment, a first 18-cycle PCR with universal primers M1SS and BC2_uni_R was performed on all cDNA. Concerning the study's data processing: For normalization, 1 million high-quality reads were randomly selected from each sample, with every read carrying a distinct molecular identifier. Reads with shared molecular identifiers were discarded instead of being binned into consensus sequences. MiTCR, run with a Q25 quality threshold and the strictest error-elimination algorithm, handled CDR3 identification, clonotype clustering and error correction. A nonparametric unseen species model using Euler transformation provided a lower-bound estimate of total TCR beta diversity. TCRdb trimmed public reads at Q25 via fastp, called clones via MiXCR and kept in-frame beta chains. Merged by CDR3 protein, the rows form single entries marked with the most common genes and DNA. These V and J calls are TCRdb output, not the study's own analysis. The sample table lists fewer than 950,000 distinct CDR3 sequences, 36% of them with a count of one. Approximately 13% of the sample is in the top ten clones.

Overall study outcomes, separate from this receptor: The CMV infection status of donors was not known, potentially confounding age-related changes in expanded clonotypes. There was a strong correlation between observed TCR beta diversity and the percentage of naive T cells measured by flow cytometry. Since profiling was done on bulk unsorted PBMCs, naive and antigen-experienced compartments could not be conclusively compared. Estimates of total diversity based on one million sequenced T cells were considered lower bounds and underestimates. Compared with the aged group, the long-lived group had more naive CD4+ T cells, fewer expanded clones and increased TCR diversity, suggesting age selection. Observed TCR beta diversity per million T cells fell roughly linearly with age, and a significant reduction was already apparent by age around 40.

The sequenced sample consisted of blood. The receptor was isolated from a man younger than 35 in good health. The V and J segments used are TRBV7-2 and TRBJ2-5, with 7 junctional bases fitting TRBD1. Here the CDR3 is given as CASSLDGTEETQYF. The bases read TGTGCCAGCAGCTTAGATGGGACAGAAGAGACCCAGTACTTC.